This TCR beta chain stems from a study of blood T cell repertoires in COVID-19. The V end lost 2 bases, the J end lost 0 bases, and 8 bases lay between the germline ends. This CDR3 comprises 15 residues. Germline CDR1 MNHNS, CDR2 SASEGT. The repertoire was sequenced with immunoSEQ multiplex PCR; TCRdb's copy has only in-frame clones and lacks some. The sample carries approximately 150,000 clones, 75% to 90% recorded once. The rearrangement links TRBV6-1 to TRBJ1-3; D is uncertain. The sequencing input was peripheral blood. The source of this sequence is a man between 18 and 29 years old with COVID-19, enrolled during active disease. The CDR3 nucleotides read TGTGCCAGCAGTGAATTGGCCCCCTCTGGAAACACCATATATTTT. Encoded protein: CASSELAPSGNTIYF.